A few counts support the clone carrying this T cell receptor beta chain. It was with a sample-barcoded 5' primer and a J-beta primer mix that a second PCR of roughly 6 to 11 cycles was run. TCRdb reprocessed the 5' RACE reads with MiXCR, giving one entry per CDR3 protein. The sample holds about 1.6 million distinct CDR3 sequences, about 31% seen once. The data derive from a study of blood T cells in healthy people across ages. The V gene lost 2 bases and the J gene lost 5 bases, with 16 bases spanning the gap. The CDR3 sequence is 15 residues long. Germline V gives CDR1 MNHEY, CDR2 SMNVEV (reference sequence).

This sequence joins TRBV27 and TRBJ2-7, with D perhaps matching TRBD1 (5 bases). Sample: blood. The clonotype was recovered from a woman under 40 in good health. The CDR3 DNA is TGTGCCAGCAGTTTAGGCCAGGGAATCTACCACGAGCAGTACTTC. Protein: CASSLGQGIYHEQYF.